This entry lists 24 T cell receptor beta chains sequenced from one sample in a study of blood T cell repertoires in COVID-19. The method was immunoSEQ multiplex PCR; TCRdb's version includes in-frame clones alone and lacks a portion of them. The table lists 90,000 to 140,000 clones, 85% of them singletons. The source material was peripheral blood. These receptors were collected from a man in his fifties with acute or convalescent COVID-19.

V usage is TRBV18 and J usage is TRBJ1-2, with 7 bases that match TRBD1. The V gene's germline CDR1 is KGHSH and CDR2 LQKENI. This CDR3 is built from 15 residues. V trimming: 4 bases; J trimming: 6 bases; junction bases outside the gene matches: 11. The CDR3 here is CASSQTRGRNNGYTF. CDR3 DNA: TGTGCCAGCTCACAGACGAGGGGGCGAAACAATGGCTACACCTTC.

This CDR3 is CASSLGQDNQPQHF. The CDR3 DNA reads as TGTGCCAGCTCATTGGGACAGGACAATCAGCCCCAGCATTTT. V is TRBV18 and J is TRBJ1-5, with 8 bases aligning to TRBD1. The V segment lost 5 bases and the J segment 3 bases; nucleotides outside the gene matches: 3. Germline CDR1 KGHSH, CDR2 LQKENI. The CDR3 is 14 residues long.

In its sample, this clone was seen a few times. J is TRBJ1-1 and V is TRBV6-5; D is unclear. The V gene lost 6 bases and the J gene lost 3 bases, with 11 bases spanning the gap. Germline assignment: CDR1 MNHEY and CDR2 SVGAGI. This CDR3 has 13 amino acids. The CDR3 sequence: CASSGQAYTEAFF. The CDR3 coding sequence is TGTGCCAGCAGCGGTCAGGCCTACACTGAAGCTTTCTTT.

The V gene is TRBV28, the J gene TRBJ1-1, with D perhaps TRBD1 (6 bases). The CDR3 has 15 residues. Germline-derived CDR1 and CDR2 are MDHEN and SYDVKM. Trimming shortened V by 4 bases and J by 2 bases, and 14 bases separated the two germline ends. The CDR3 sequence is CASSSPGVINTEAFF. CDR3 sequence (DNA): TGTGCCAGCAGTTCCCCAGGGGTTATCAACACTGAAGCTTTCTTT.

V usage is TRBV6-6 and J usage is TRBJ1-3, with TRBD1 matching over 8 bases. The ends lost 4 bases at V and 8 bases at J; junction bases unmatched: 10. The CDR3 extends over 15 amino acids. In germline, CDR1 is MNHNY, CDR2 SVGAGI (reference sequence). The CDR3 sequence: CASSSPGQGAYTIYF. The CDR3 bases are TGTGCCAGCAGTTCCCCCGGTCAGGGGGCTTACACCATATATTTT.

The chain is built from TRBV6-6 and TRBJ2-1; D remains ambiguous. Between the trimmed V and J ends, which lost 5 bases and 6 bases, there was a span of 5 bases. The CDR3 length is 11 residues. CDR1 MNHNY and CDR2 SVGAGI come from the germline V gene (reference sequence). The CDR3 here is CASSLFNEQFF. In DNA form, the CDR3 reads TGTGCCAGCAGTCTATTCAATGAGCAGTTCTTC.

V is TRBV6-1 and J is TRBJ1-6; D is perhaps TRBD1 (6 bases). Germline V gene sequence: CDR1 MNHNS, CDR2 SASEGT. The CDR3 consists of 18 residues. Between the trimmed V and J ends, which lost 3 bases and 4 bases, there was a span of 19 bases. CDR3 sequence (DNA): TGTGCCAGCAGTGAGATGACAACAGGGTTGAGGTATAATTCACCCCTCCACTTT. Translating gives CASSEMTTGLRYNSPLHF.

The V and J genes are TRBV5-1 and TRBJ2-1; the match to TRBD1 covers 9 bases. This CDR3 comprises 19 residues. The V and J ends lost 5 bases and 9 bases, in that order; junction bases with no gene match: 24. CDR1 and CDR2 from the germline V gene are SGHRS and YFSETQ. The CDR3 nucleotides read TGCGCCAGCAGTTTAGGACAGGGGATGATTGGAGGACCCAAATTTGAGCAGTTCTTC. Translation: CASSLGQGMIGGPKFEQFF. The whole variable domain, remainder taken from reference TRBV5-1 and TRBJ2-1, is KAGVTQTPRYLIKTRGQQVTLSCSPISGHRSVSWYQQTPGQGLQFLFEYFSETQRNKGNFPGRFSGRQFSNSRSEMNVSTLELGDSALYLCASSLGQGMIGGPKFEQFFGPGTRLTVL.

This chain links TRBV7-3 with TRBJ1-3; no firm D call. Germline CDR1 is SGHTA and CDR2 is FQGTGA. The CDR3 runs 14 residues. V was trimmed by 4 bases and J by 0 bases, leaving 7 bases between them. CDR3 amino acids: CASSSEASGNTIYF. The DNA of the CDR3 is TGTGCCAGCAGCTCGGAGGCCTCTGGAAACACCATATATTTT.

The chain combines TRBV7-9 with TRBJ2-1, with 7 bases lining up with TRBD2. Germline V gene sequence: CDR1 SEHNR, CDR2 FQNEAQ (reference sequence). This CDR3 region has 17 residues. The V gene end was trimmed by 1 base and the J gene end by 2 bases; junction bases not matched to a gene: 8. The CDR3, as DNA: TGTGCCAGCAGCTTAGGGAGCGGTGCGGGGGCCTACAATGAGCAGTTCTTC. Translation: CASSLGSGAGAYNEQFF.

The rearrangement joins TRBV5-1 to TRBJ1-3, with no clear D. This CDR3 contains 15 residues. The germline CDR1 and CDR2 sequences are SGHRS and YFSETQ. Trimming removed 3 bases from V and 7 bases from J, with 17 bases in between. The DNA for the CDR3 is TGCGCCAGCAGCTCGTCCCCTACTACCCCGAACACCATATATTTT. It is translated as CASSSSPTTPNTIYF.

The chain has TRBV6-1 and TRBJ2-7; D is possibly TRBD2 (6 bases). Trimming removed 2 bases from V and 7 bases from J, with 18 bases in between. Germline V gene sequence: CDR1 MNHNS, CDR2 SASEGT. This CDR3 contains 15 residues. CDR3 bases: TGTGCCAGCAGTGAAATGCGGGAAGAAAGAGGGGAGCAGTACTTC. This encodes CASSEMREERGEQYF.

The rearrangement uses TRBV21-1 and TRBJ2-2; whether TRBD1, the table's D call, matches the DNA was not checked. TRBV21-1 is shown as a pseudogene. CDR3 length: 16 amino acids. In DNA form, the CDR3 reads TGTGCCAGCAGCAAGTGGACAGGGGGCCGGAGCGGGGAGCTGTTTTTT. This sequence encodes CASSKWTGGRSGELFF.

CDR3 nucleotide sequence: TGTGCCGCTAGGGGACTAGCTGCAACCGGGGAGCTGTTTTTT. The encoded protein is CAARGLAATGELFF. The chain recombines TRBV2 with TRBJ2-2; 9 bases align to TRBD2. This CDR3 is built from 14 residues. Per germline, CDR1 SNHLY and CDR2 FYNNEI. V lost 11 bases and J lost 5; bases outside the gene matches: 9. The entire variable domain, with the rest obtained from reference TRBV2 and TRBJ2-2, is as follows: EPEVTQTPSHQVTQMGQEVILRCVPISNHLYFYWYRQILGQKVEFLVSFYNNEISEKSEIFDDQFSVERPDGSNFTLKIRSTKLEDSAMYFCAARGLAATGELFFGEGSRLTVL.

This chain joins TRBV11-2 and TRBJ1-5; D is perhaps TRBD1 (5 bases). CDR3 length equals 13 residues. Trimming pared 5 bases from V and 4 bases from J, leaving 9 bases between. Germline CDR1 is SGHAT and CDR2 is FQNNGV. The CDR3 region has the DNA TGTGCCAGCAGCGGAGGGGTAAATCAGCCCCAGCATTTT. Translated, it gives CASSGGVNQPQHF.

The chain employs TRBV2 and TRBJ2-7, with 7 bases aligning to TRBD1. This CDR3 contains 14 residues. The V gene end was trimmed by 7 bases and the J gene end by 0 bases; junction bases not matched to a gene: 6. Per the germline V gene, CDR1 is SNHLY and CDR2 is FYNNEI. The DNA of the CDR3 is TGTGCCAGCACCCCGGACAGGAGCTCCTACGAGCAGTACTTC. It yields the protein CASTPDRSSYEQYF.

The chain links TRBV27 to TRBJ1-1; D is undetermined. Germline V gives CDR1 MNHEY, CDR2 SMNVEV (reference sequence). The CDR3 has 15 residues. V lost 1 base and J 0 bases, leaving 9 bases between the germline ends. The DNA of the CDR3 is TGTGCCAGCAGTTTATTCGGGGTCATGAACACTGAAGCTTTCTTT. Translation gives CASSLFGVMNTEAFF.

This chain links TRBV28 with TRBJ2-7; TRBD2 matches at 9 bases. The germline V gene encodes CDR1 MDHEN and CDR2 SYDVKM. CDR3 length: 14 amino acids. Trimming removed 4 bases from V and 6 bases from J; junction bases left unmatched: 7. The DNA of the CDR3 is TGTGCCAGCAGTTCCCCGGGACTAGCTCCCGAGCAGTACTTC. Protein product: CASSSPGLAPEQYF.

V gene TRBV15 combines with J gene TRBJ2-7; 8 nucleotides align to TRBD1. From germline, CDR1 is LNHNV and CDR2 YYDKDF (reference sequence). The length of the CDR3 is 18 residues. Trimming removed 2 bases from V and 3 bases from J; junction bases left unmatched: 15. The CDR3 sequence: CATSRMGVLDRVGYEQYF. The CDR3 DNA sequence: TGTGCCACCAGCAGAATGGGGGTATTGGACAGGGTTGGCTACGAGCAGTACTTC.

The chain employs TRBV7-9 and TRBJ2-4; D call uncertain. This CDR3 region has 11 residues. The germline CDR1 and CDR2 sequences are SEHNR and FQNEAQ (reference sequence). Trimming pared 5 bases from V and 4 bases from J, leaving 3 bases between. CDR3 sequence: CASSLKNIQYF. The DNA of the CDR3 is TGTGCCAGCAGCCTTAAAAACATTCAGTACTTC.

This chain uses TRBV2 with TRBJ2-7; TRBD1 matches 7 bases. The CDR3 loop spans 13 amino acids. Per germline, CDR1 SNHLY and CDR2 FYNNEI. V lost 7 bases and J lost 2; bases outside the gene matches: 5. This CDR3 is CASTGQATYEQYF. The CDR3 DNA reads TGTGCCAGCACCGGACAGGCTACCTACGAGCAGTACTTC.

CDR3 amino acids: CASSIGTSGPREQYF. As DNA, the CDR3 is TGCGCCAGCAGCATAGGGACTAGCGGGCCCCGCGAGCAGTACTTC. This chain joins TRBV5-1 and TRBJ2-7; 12 bases are a match to TRBD2. Germline V gives CDR1 SGHRS, CDR2 YFSETQ. Unmatched junction bases numbered 8, after V lost 4 bases and J lost 6 bases. CDR3 length equals 15 residues.

A few counts support this clone. CDR3 in DNA: TGTGCCAGCAGCCAAGAGGGACAGTTTAACTATGGCTACACCTTC. It encodes CASSQEGQFNYGYTF. The chain couples TRBV4-2 to TRBJ1-2; TRBD1 matches 7 bases. V lost 0 bases and J lost 1; bases outside the gene matches: 2. This CDR3 has 15 amino acids. Germline CDR1 LGHNA, CDR2 YNFKEQ.

The genes are TRBV6-1 and TRBJ1-4, with 7 bases identical to TRBD1. Trimming took 0 bases from V and 0 from J; bases not matched to a gene: 7. The CDR3 loop spans 18 amino acids. The germline V gene encodes CDR1 MNHNS and CDR2 SASEGT. CDR3 nucleotide sequence: TGTGCCAGCAGTGAAGCTAGGCAGACAGGGCCAACTAATGAAAAACTGTTTTTT. Protein product: CASSEARQTGPTNEKLFF.